What follows are 28 T cell receptor beta chains derived from one specimen sequenced in a study of response to subunit inactivated influenza vaccine. TCRdb re-analysed the RT-PCR reads in MiXCR, keeping a single row per CDR3 protein. This table holds about 480,000 distinct CDR3 sequences, over 25% found once. The specimen comprised CD4+ T cells sorted from PBMCs, sampled approximately 5 days after vaccination. The receptors here all came from a man in his fifties or sixties who received an inactivated influenza vaccine.

This clonotype appeared a few times. The V and J genes are TRBV9 and TRBJ2-5; no firm D call. V lost 4 bases and J lost 5, with 18 bases in between. This CDR3 comprises 15 residues. Germline CDR1 reads SGDLS; CDR2 reads YYNGEE. CDR3: CASSPPGRVSETQYF. The CDR3 DNA reads TGTGCCAGCAGCCCGCCAGGAAGGGTATCGGAGACCCAGTACTTC. Full variable domain (rest looked up from reference TRBV9 and TRBJ2-5): DSGVTQTPKHLITATGQRVTLRCSPRSGDLSVYWYQQSLDQGLQFLIQYYNGEERAKGNILERFSAQQFPDLHSELNLSSLELGDSALYFCASSPPGRVSETQYFGPGTRLLVL.

This clonotype was seen a few times. The CDR3 loop reads CASMGVNTGELFF. CDR3 nucleotide sequence: TGTGCCAGCATGGGGGTCAACACCGGGGAGCTGTTTTTT. The chain couples TRBV2 to TRBJ2-2, with D possibly called TRBD1 or TRBD2 (5 bases each). This CDR3 is built from 13 residues. Germline V lookup: CDR1 SNHLY, CDR2 FYNNEI. Trimming took 7 bases from V and 2 from J, leaving 8 bases between them.

The chain links TRBV7-9 to TRBJ1-1, with a weak D call TRBD1 (5 bases). Trimming left V 1 base short and J 1 base short, with 10 bases between. The CDR3 length is 15 residues. CDR1 is SEHNR, CDR2 FQNEAQ, per germline (reference sequence). In nucleotides, the CDR3 is TGTGCCAGCAGCTTAGTCTCGGGGCAGAACACTGAAGCTTTCTTT. Translation: CASSLVSGQNTEAFF.

This clonotype was seen only a few times. The rearrangement links TRBV7-2 to TRBJ2-1; the D is unclear. Per the germline V gene, CDR1 is SGHTA and CDR2 is FQGNSA. The CDR3 is 13 residues long. Trimming took 5 bases from V and 4 from J, leaving 9 bases between them. In DNA form, the CDR3 reads TGTGCCAGCAGCGCGGCGGCATACAATGAGCAGTTCTTC. Encoded protein: CASSAAAYNEQFF.

The CDR3 here is CAWSVSSGGRDTQYF. The CDR3 nucleotides are TGTGCCTGGAGTGTCTCGAGCGGGGGAAGAGATACGCAGTATTTT. The rearrangement links TRBV30 to TRBJ2-3, with 8 bases matching TRBD2. From germline, CDR1 is GTSNPN and CDR2 SVGIG (reference sequence). The length of the CDR3 is 15 residues. V shed 0 bases, J shed 5 bases, and the junction held 7 bases outside the gene matches.

The gene calls are TRBV5-1 and TRBJ2-7; D is ambiguous. Germline V gene data show CDR1 as SGHRS and CDR2 as YFSETQ. Trimming shortened V by 4 bases and J by 5 bases, and 16 bases separated the two germline ends. The CDR3 length is 14 residues. The CDR3: CASSDPSSSDEQYF. The CDR3 bases are TGCGCCAGCAGCGACCCTAGTTCTTCCGACGAGCAGTACTTC.

This clonotype came up a few times. V gene TRBV12-3 or TRBV12-4 combines with J gene TRBJ2-3, with TRBD1 identical over 8 bases. With 5 bases clipped from V and 4 bases from J, the junction kept 5 bases outside the gene matches. This CDR3 region has 14 residues. The CDR3 DNA reads as TGTGCCAGCAGTATCTACAGGGGGGCAGATACGCAGTATTTT. It specifies CASSIYRGADTQYF.

There are a few counts of this clonotype. The chain combines TRBV20-1 with TRBJ1-1; the D is unclear. The CDR3 contains 13 residues. Germline V gene sequence: CDR1 DFQATT, CDR2 SNEGSKA (reference sequence). Trimming cost V 0 bases and J 4 bases, with 9 bases left between them. Here the CDR3 reads CSARDALSTEAFF. The CDR3 DNA reads TGCAGTGCTAGAGATGCACTTAGCACTGAAGCTTTCTTT.

The CDR3 sequence: CSVDTPGRSTDTQYF. In DNA, the CDR3 is TGCAGCGTTGACACTCCGGGACGGAGCACAGATACGCAGTATTTT. The V and J genes are TRBV29-1 and TRBJ2-3; D could derive from TRBD1 or TRBD2 (5 bases each). The CDR3 sequence is 15 residues long. The germline CDR1 and CDR2 sequences are SQVTM and ANQGSEA. Trimming cost V 3 bases and J 0 bases, with 13 bases left between them.

Only a few counts were recorded for this clonotype. CDR3 sequence reads: CAWSVRQAYGYTF. The CDR3 nucleotides read TGTGCCTGGAGTGTACGACAGGCCTATGGCTACACCTTC. The V and J genes are TRBV30 and TRBJ1-2, with D possibly TRBD1 on 6 matching bases. V lost 0 bases and J 4 bases, leaving 9 bases between the germline ends. Germline lookup yields CDR1 GTSNPN and CDR2 SVGIG (reference sequence). The CDR3 contains 13 residues.

This clonotype has a handful of counts. The rearrangement joins TRBV6-2 or TRBV6-3 to TRBJ2-1, with a possible D match to TRBD2 (5 bases). The CDR3 runs to 13 residues. Germline V gene data show CDR1 as MNHEY and CDR2 as SVGEGT. V lost 8 bases to trimming and J lost 0 bases, with 8 bases between them. CDR3 residues: CASGESSYNEQFF. As DNA, the CDR3 is TGTGCCAGCGGGGAGAGCTCCTACAATGAGCAGTTCTTC.

This clonotype was recorded at least ten times. This chain connects TRBV29-1 to TRBJ2-3; 13 bases fit TRBD2. The germline V gene encodes CDR1 SQVTM and CDR2 ANQGSEA. CDR3 length equals 16 residues. V trimming: 6 bases; J trimming: 3 bases; junction bases outside the gene matches: 9. Here the CDR3 DNA reads TGCAGCGTATGGAAGACTAGCGGGGGGAGGACAGATACGCAGTATTTT. This gives the protein CSVWKTSGGRTDTQYF.

This clonotype was seen a few times. This chain joins TRBV7-2 and TRBJ2-1; D possibly matches TRBD1 or TRBD2 (6 bases each). V was clipped by 2 bases and J by 0 bases, with 11 bases between them. The CDR3 is made up of 16 amino acids. The germline gives CDR1 SGHTA, CDR2 FQGNSA. CDR3: CASSLSEGGSYNEQFF. In DNA, the CDR3 is TGTGCCAGCAGCTTATCGGAGGGGGGCTCCTACAATGAGCAGTTCTTC.

Only a few counts were recorded for this clonotype. The rearrangement joins TRBV5-1 to TRBJ1-1, with D uncertain. The CDR3 runs 14 residues. Between the trimmed V and J ends, which lost 0 bases and 7 bases, there was a span of 13 bases. CDR1 and CDR2 (germline): SGHRS, YFSETQ. Here the CDR3 reads CASSLGMGSFEAFF. The CDR3 nucleotides read TGCGCCAGCAGCTTGGGAATGGGCTCCTTTGAAGCTTTCTTT.

V is TRBV11-2 and J is TRBJ1-2; D gene ambiguous. The CDR3 is made up of 14 amino acids. Germline lookup yields CDR1 SGHAT and CDR2 FQNNGV. The V gene lost 6 bases and the J gene lost 5 bases, with 16 bases spanning the gap. CDR3 region: CASSIRGWPYGYTF. In nucleotides, the CDR3 is TGTGCCAGCAGTATCCGGGGATGGCCATATGGCTACACCTTC.

Comments on this clonotype: Relative to the germline gene, one junction end is altered; a read error may explain this. The chain is built from TRBV5-6 and TRBJ1-3; unclear D gene. The CDR3 length is 14 residues. Germline values: CDR1 SGHDT, CDR2 YYEEEE. The CDR3, as DNA: TGTGCCAGCAGCTTGTCCCTCGTCGGAAGCACCATATATTTT. Encoded protein: CASSLSLVGSTIYF.

This clonotype was counted between two and nine times. The chain recombines TRBV5-5 with TRBJ2-1, with D unresolved. The ends were cut back, 6 bases at V and 6 bases at J, with 10 bases in the middle. Looked up from germline, CDR1 is SGHKS and CDR2 is YYEKEE (reference sequence). The CDR3 extends over 12 amino acids. The CDR3 loop is CASTPGLNEQFF. The DNA for the CDR3 is TGTGCCAGCACTCCCGGTCTCAATGAGCAGTTCTTC. The whole variable domain, filled in from reference TRBV5-5 and TRBJ2-1, reads DAGVTQSPTHLIKTRGQQVTLRCSPISGHKSVSWYQQVLGQGPQFIFQYYEKEERGRGNFPDRFSARQFPNYSSELNVNALLLGDSALYLCASTPGLNEQFFGPGTRLTVL.

This clonotype was counted a few times. The chain employs TRBV6-2 or TRBV6-3 and TRBJ2-7; no clear D. The CDR3 has 14 residues. V lost 2 bases to trimming and J lost 3 bases, with 11 bases between them. Germline loops: CDR1 MNHEY, CDR2 SVGEGT. The CDR3 nucleotides read TGTGCCAGCAGTTACACGGACGGTTACTACGAGCAGTACTTC. This gives the protein CASSYTDGYYEQYF.

The rearrangement uses TRBV7-9 and TRBJ1-4; TRBD1 matches 7 bases. This CDR3 is built from 16 residues. Germline assignment: CDR1 SEHNR and CDR2 FQNEAQ (reference sequence). Trimming removed 5 bases from V and 6 bases from J; junction bases left unmatched: 12. The CDR3 region is CASSLSRQGLYEKLFF. CDR3 sequence (DNA): TGTGCCAGCAGCCTAAGCAGACAGGGACTATATGAAAAACTGTTTTTT.

The V gene is TRBV7-2, the J gene TRBJ2-3; 9 nucleotides align to TRBD2. The V segment lost 0 bases and the J segment 7 bases; nucleotides outside the gene matches: 5. The CDR3 spans 15 residues. Germline-derived CDR1 and CDR2 are SGHTA and FQGNSA. The CDR3 spells CASSLAGTSSYTQYF. In DNA, the CDR3 is TGTGCCAGCAGCTTAGCCGGGACTAGCTCATATACGCAGTATTTT.

In this sample, this clonotype turned up a few times. This chain uses TRBV11-2 with TRBJ2-5, with 8 bases lining up with TRBD1. CDR1 is SGHAT and CDR2 is FQNNGV in the germline V gene. This CDR3 has 19 residues. Germline trimming cut 5 bases from V and 4 bases from J; bases unmatched to any gene: 21. The CDR3: CASSPVEAVRQGLRETQYF. Written as DNA, the CDR3 is TGTGCCAGCAGCCCCGTCGAGGCGGTCCGACAGGGGTTACGAGAGACCCAGTACTTC.

This clonotype was counted between two and nine times. The chain joins TRBV12-3 or TRBV12-4 to TRBJ2-2; 9 bases fit TRBD1. The length of the CDR3 is 14 residues. V shed 5 bases and J 7 bases; nucleotides not matched to a gene: 5. This chain's CDR3 is CASSLRTGVGELFF. For the CDR3, the DNA is TGTGCCAGCAGTCTACGGACAGGGGTCGGGGAGCTGTTTTTT.

The chain couples TRBV20-1 to TRBJ2-5; tentatively, D is TRBD1 (6 bases). Germline CDR1 and CDR2: DFQATT and SNEGSKA (reference sequence). V was pared by 3 bases and J by 5 bases, with 16 bases between. The CDR3 covers 14 residues. CDR3 DNA sequence: TGCAGTGCTAGCGAGGTTGGGGGCCGGGAGACCCAGTACTTC. Its translation: CSASEVGGRETQYF.

This chain links TRBV7-2 with TRBJ2-5; the match to TRBD2 covers 8 bases. The CDR3 totals 15 residues. With 3 bases clipped from V and 1 base from J, the junction kept 4 bases outside the gene matches. The germline V gene encodes CDR1 SGHTA and CDR2 FQGNSA. CDR3 in DNA: TGTGCCAGCAGCTTCGCTAGCGGGTCCCAAGAGACCCAGTACTTC. It translates to CASSFASGSQETQYF.

Here the CDR3 DNA reads TGTGCCAGCAGCTCTCCCCCTGCCTACAATGAGCAGTTCTTC. Translating it yields CASSSPPAYNEQFF. The V gene is TRBV7-9, the J gene TRBJ2-1; D is unclear. Germline CDR1 reads SEHNR; CDR2 reads FQNEAQ (reference sequence). Trimming stripped 4 bases from V and 2 bases from J, with 9 bases between. The CDR3 runs to 14 residues.

The CDR3 is CAISGTGGPNTEAFF. The CDR3 DNA reads as TGTGCCATCAGTGGGACAGGGGGACCGAACACTGAAGCTTTCTTT. J is TRBJ1-1 and V is TRBV10-3; the match to TRBD1 covers 10 bases. J was trimmed by 1 base and V by 4 bases; bases with no gene match: 3. Germline CDR1 and CDR2: ENHRY and SYGVKD. The length of the CDR3 is 15 residues.

This clonotype was seen once. The chain has TRBV30 and TRBJ2-1; D is unresolved. Trimming removed 5 bases from V and 3 bases from J, with 11 bases in between. The CDR3 loop spans 13 amino acids. Germline V gene sequence: CDR1 GTSNPN, CDR2 SVGIG (reference sequence). The chain's CDR3 is CAWHRGDYNEQFF. The CDR3 DNA follows: TGTGCCTGGCATAGAGGCGACTACAATGAGCAGTTCTTC.

A few counts support this clonotype. V usage is TRBV5-1 and J usage is TRBJ2-1; TRBD1 aligns across 8 bases. This CDR3 has 15 residues. Trimming at V came to 0 bases and at J to 6 bases, leaving 5 bases not matched to a gene. Germline-derived CDR1 and CDR2 are SGHRS and YFSETQ. CDR3 in DNA: TGCGCCAGCAGCTTGGAGGACAGGGTCATCAATGAGCAGTTCTTC. It specifies CASSLEDRVINEQFF.